Here is one TCR beta chain with its context. Its cognate antigen is unknown. The data derive from a study of metastatic and nonmetastatic thyroid tumors. Across the study: Blood and tumor or nodule tissue repertoires from malignant and benign thyroid patients were compared.

Original handling: The study's classifier, a distant-metastasis tool for papillary thyroid cancer, was built using CDR3 differences across clinicopathological groups. TCRdb reprocessed the PCR reads via MiXCR. The V and J calls were not made by the authors but by TCRdb's processing. The table has 25,000 to 35,000 clones, over 20% seen once. In germline, CDR1 is MDHEN, CDR2 SYDVKM. V was shortened by 5 bases and J by 5 bases, with 10 bases between the two germline ends. This CDR3 spans 12 amino acids. Notes on the study in general: Malignant thyroid tumors reportedly had TCR beta diversity that was significantly higher than in benign nodules, in blood and tumor.

All patients were untreated before thyroid surgery. This chain connects TRBV28 to TRBJ2-7; the D is unclear. The source of this sequence is a female donor with papillary thyroid cancer or a benign thyroid nodule (not recorded which). Some clones in this sample may be carry-over from other donors' samples. Source material: blood. In DNA, the CDR3 is TGTGCCAGCAGTCAAGGTGCCCACGAGCAGTACTTC. This gives the protein CASSQGAHEQYF.